These T cell receptor beta chains were read from a single sample in a study of vaccination effects on CD4 cells after COVID-19. No cognate antigen is known for these TCRs. Assay used: immunoSEQ multiplex PCR; TCRdb lists only in-frame clones, some missing. The sample has tens of thousands of clones; about 74% are singletons. The source was CD4+ T cells from PBMCs cultured with HCoV-229E spike peptides, collected before COVID-19 vaccination. The receptors originated from a human donor who received a COVID-19 vaccine. Each CDR3 is given with its conserved first and last residue. The order of the fields is CDR3 protein, CDR3 DNA, V gene, clone size, D gene, J gene. D genes are given only for firm matches. Only part of the rows carry a size: once, few, many, or a class if the clone is expanded.

CATSDLSGDYGYTF | TGTGCCACCAGTGATTTGTCGGGTGACTATGGCTACACCTTC | TRBV24-1 | - | - | TRBJ1-2
CSAPGVKTQYF | TGCAGTGCCCCTGGGGTAAAGACCCAGTACTTC | TRBV20-1 | - | - | TRBJ2-5
CASSPGRRDTGELFF | TGTGCCAGCAGCCCGGGGCGCCGGGACACCGGGGAGCTGTTTTTT | TRBV7-2 | few | - | TRBJ2-2
CASTRRTGGAGELFF | TGTGCCAGCACGAGGAGGACAGGAGGTGCCGGGGAGCTGTTTTTT | TRBV7-2 | - | TRBD1 | TRBJ2-2
CSAKTSSSGNTIYF | TGCAGCGCAAAGACAAGTAGCTCTGGAAACACCATATATTTT | TRBV29-1 | - | - | TRBJ1-3
CASSGTGTPKNHGYTF | TGTGCCAGCAGCGGAACCGGGACACCAAAGAACCATGGCTACACCTTC | TRBV9 | - | - | TRBJ1-2
CASSQALRFGNTGELFF | TGTGCCAGCAGCCAAGCGCTCAGATTTGGAAACACCGGGGAGCTGTTTTTT | TRBV3-1/TRBV3-2 | - | - | TRBJ2-2
CASSPQDTEAFF | TGTGCCAGCTCACCACAGGACACTGAAGCTTTCTTT | TRBV18 | - | - | TRBJ1-1
CASSFGDTQYF | TGTGCCAGCAGCTTCGGAGATACGCAGTATTTT | TRBV7-2 | few | - | TRBJ2-3
CASSRRLAAPSGQFF | TGTGCCAGCAGCCGGCGGCTAGCGGCGCCTTCTGGGCAGTTCTTC | TRBV7-2 | - | TRBD2 | TRBJ2-1
CASSQDPYRDRGLREAKNIQYF | TGCGCCAGCAGTCAAGACCCTTACCGGGACAGGGGGCTTCGGGAAGCCAAAAACATTCAGTACTTC | TRBV23-1 | - | TRBD1 | TRBJ2-4
CASSILALPGEAFF | TGTGCCAGTAGTATCCTGGCCTTACCCGGGGAAGCTTTCTTT | TRBV19 | - | - | TRBJ1-1
CASSPIGDNEQFF | TGTGCCAGCTCACCAATAGGGGACAATGAGCAGTTCTTC | TRBV18 | - | - | TRBJ2-1
CASRPPGQGDSPLHF | TGTGCCAGCAGACCACCGGGACAGGGGGATTCACCCCTCCACTTT | TRBV2 | - | TRBD1 | TRBJ1-6
CASQTSGGYNEQFF | TGTGCCAGCCAAACTAGCGGGGGCTACAATGAGCAGTTCTTC | TRBV2 | - | TRBD2 | TRBJ2-1
CASSQRGQGVNYGYTF | TGTGCCAGCAGCCAACGAGGACAGGGAGTAAACTATGGCTACACCTTC | TRBV4-2 | - | TRBD1 | TRBJ1-2
CASSILSFPPQHF | TGTGCCAGTAGTATTTTAAGTTTTCCGCCCCAGCATTTT | TRBV19 | - | - | TRBJ1-5
CASSFPKLGSYNEQFF | TGTGCCAGCAGCTTTCCCAAATTGGGCTCCTACAATGAGCAGTTCTTC | TRBV7-2 | - | - | TRBJ2-1
CASRLGTNTDTQYF | TGCGCCAGCAGATTGGGGACCAACACAGATACGCAGTATTTT | TRBV5-1 | - | - | TRBJ2-3
CSVRPGGAGVNIQYF | TGCAGCGTACGGCCGGGAGGAGCAGGGGTGAACATTCAGTACTTC | TRBV29-1 | - | - | TRBJ2-4
CASSLVRGPTEAFF | TGTGCCAGCAGCTTAGTGAGGGGACCCACTGAAGCTTTCTTT | TRBV11-2 | - | - | TRBJ1-1
CASSDRLGIGSPLHF | TGTGCCAGCAGTGACAGGTTGGGGATAGGGTCACCCCTCCACTTT | TRBV25-1 | - | - | TRBJ1-6
CASNPFGSGNTGELFF | TGCGCCAGCAACCCGTTCGGGAGCGGGAACACCGGGGAGCTGTTTTTT | TRBV5-1 | - | - | TRBJ2-2
CASSSSTDSPLHF | TGTGCCAGCTCATCCTCAACGGATTCACCCCTCCACTTT | TRBV18 | few | - | TRBJ1-6
CASSQTGGNEQFF | TGTGCCAGCAGCCAAACAGGGGGCAATGAGCAGTTCTTC | TRBV14 | - | TRBD1 | TRBJ2-1
CASTRSNTEAFF | TGTGCCAGCACCAGGTCCAACACTGAAGCTTTCTTT | TRBV6-6 | - | - | TRBJ1-1
CASSFGVSGNTIYF | TGCGCCAGCAGCTTTGGTGTCTCTGGAAACACCATATATTTT | TRBV5-1 | - | - | TRBJ1-3
CASSSKGSGELFF | TGTGCCAGCAGCTCGAAGGGGAGCGGGGAGCTGTTTTTT | TRBV7-9 | few | - | TRBJ2-2
CASSLGRVGRPQHF | TGTGCCAGCAGTTTAGGTCGGGTAGGTAGACCCCAGCATTTT | TRBV28 | once | - | TRBJ1-5
CASSQDWYEQFF | TGCGCCAGCAGCCAAGATTGGTATGAGCAGTTCTTC | TRBV4-1 | - | - | TRBJ2-1
CASSVNRLLFGYTF | TGTGCCAGCAGCGTAAACCGGCTCCTCTTTGGCTACACCTTC | TRBV5-8 | - | - | TRBJ1-2
CATSDVPGQGTGANVLTF | TGTGCCACCAGTGATGTGCCGGGACAGGGGACTGGGGCCAACGTCCTGACTTTC | TRBV24-1 | - | TRBD1 | TRBJ2-6
CASSLLGIDGYGYTF | TGTGCCAGCAGCTTACTTGGTATCGACGGCTATGGCTACACCTTC | TRBV7-2 | few | - | TRBJ1-2
CASSGDRADTEAFF | TGTGCCAGCTCGGGGGACAGGGCGGACACTGAAGCTTTCTTT | TRBV18 | - | TRBD1 | TRBJ1-1
CASSDPGQGTNEQFF | TGTGCCAGCAGTGATCCGGGACAGGGAACCAATGAGCAGTTCTTC | TRBV6-1 | - | TRBD1 | TRBJ2-1
CASSLVTAGYGYTF | TGTGCCAGCAGCTTAGTGACAGCAGGCTATGGCTACACCTTC | TRBV7-2 | - | - | TRBJ1-2
CASSERGGGYGTQYF | TGTGCCAGCAGTGAAAGAGGCGGGGGGTACGGGACCCAGTACTTC | TRBV2 | - | TRBD2 | TRBJ2-5
CASSPGRFNYGYTF | TGTGCCAGCAGCCCGGGACGGTTTAACTATGGCTACACCTTC | TRBV5-6 | - | - | TRBJ1-2
CASSVDTGGWSPLHF | TGTGCCAGCAGCGTAGATACAGGGGGATGGTCACCCCTCCACTTT | TRBV9 | - | TRBD1 | TRBJ1-6
CAIRLGQGLLETQYF | TGTGCCATCAGATTGGGACAGGGGTTGCTAGAGACCCAGTACTTC | TRBV10-3 | - | TRBD1 | TRBJ2-5
CASGRSGTSYTF | TGTGCCAGCGGGAGATCAGGGACGAGCTACACCTTC | TRBV9 | - | - | TRBJ1-2
CASRAPNQPQHF | TGTGCCAGCAGGGCTCCCAATCAGCCCCAGCATTTT | TRBV2 | - | - | TRBJ1-5
CASSVAGGRTETQYF | TGTGCCAGCAGCGTAGCAGGGGGGAGGACGGAGACCCAGTACTTC | TRBV9 | - | - | TRBJ2-5
CASSLELTLETQYF | TGCGCCAGCAGCTTGGAACTGACCTTAGAGACCCAGTACTTC | TRBV5-1 | once | - | TRBJ2-5
CASSMTGNQPQHF | TGTGCCAGCAGTATGACGGGAAATCAGCCCCAGCATTTT | TRBV6-5 | few | - | TRBJ1-5
CAISESIVRSPRGELFF | TGTGCCATCAGTGAGTCGATCGTAAGGTCTCCCCGCGGGGAGCTGTTTTTT | TRBV10-3 | - | - | TRBJ2-2
CASSLSGGAENSPLHF | TGTGCCAGCAGCTTAAGCGGGGGAGCAGAAAATTCACCCCTCCACTTT | TRBV7-3 | - | - | TRBJ1-6
CASSLERYGYTF | TGTGCCAGCAGCTTGGAACGCTATGGCTACACCTTC | TRBV5-8 | - | - | TRBJ1-2
CASSQIAGGRETQYF | TGTGCCAGCAGCCAGATAGCGGGGGGGCGTGAGACCCAGTACTTC | TRBV3-1/TRBV3-2 | once | TRBD2 | TRBJ2-5
CASGSQIYGYTF | TGTGCCAGCGGGAGCCAGATCTATGGCTACACCTTC | TRBV25-1 | - | - | TRBJ1-2
CATSDLGYTEAFF | TGTGCCACCAGTGATTTAGGATACACTGAAGCTTTCTTT | TRBV24-1 | - | - | TRBJ1-1
CASSERAPEAFF | TGTGCCAGCAGTGAAAGGGCACCTGAAGCTTTCTTT | TRBV2 | few | - | TRBJ1-1
CASSSGGSTESYGYTF | TGTGCCAGCAGTTCCGGAGGATCGACCGAGAGCTATGGCTACACCTTC | TRBV28 | - | - | TRBJ1-2